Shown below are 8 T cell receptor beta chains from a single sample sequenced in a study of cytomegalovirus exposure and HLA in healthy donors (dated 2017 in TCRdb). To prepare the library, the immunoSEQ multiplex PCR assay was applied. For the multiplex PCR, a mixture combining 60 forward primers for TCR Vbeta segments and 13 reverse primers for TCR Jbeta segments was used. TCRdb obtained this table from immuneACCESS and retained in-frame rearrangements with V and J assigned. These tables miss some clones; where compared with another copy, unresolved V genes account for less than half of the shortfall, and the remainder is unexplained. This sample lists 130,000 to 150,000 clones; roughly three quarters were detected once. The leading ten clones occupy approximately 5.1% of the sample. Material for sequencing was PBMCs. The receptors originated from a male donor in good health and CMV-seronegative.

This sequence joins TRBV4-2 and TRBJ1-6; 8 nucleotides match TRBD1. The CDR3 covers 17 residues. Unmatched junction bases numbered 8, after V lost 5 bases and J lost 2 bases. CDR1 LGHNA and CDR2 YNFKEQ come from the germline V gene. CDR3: CASSAGDRSTYNSPLHF. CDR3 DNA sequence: TGTGCCAGCAGCGCAGGGGACAGGTCAACCTATAATTCACCCCTCCACTTT.

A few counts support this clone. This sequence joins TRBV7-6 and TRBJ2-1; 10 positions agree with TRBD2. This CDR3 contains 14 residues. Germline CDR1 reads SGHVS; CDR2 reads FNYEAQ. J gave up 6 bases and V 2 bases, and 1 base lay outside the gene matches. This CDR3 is CASSLSGGANEQFF. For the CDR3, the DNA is TGTGCCAGCAGCTTAAGCGGGGGGGCCAATGAGCAGTTCTTC.

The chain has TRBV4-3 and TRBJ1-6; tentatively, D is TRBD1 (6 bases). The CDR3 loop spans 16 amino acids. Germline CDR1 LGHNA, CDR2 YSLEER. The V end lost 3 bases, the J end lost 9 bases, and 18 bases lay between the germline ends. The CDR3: CASSHLLQGRGSPLHF. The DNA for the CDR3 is TGCGCCAGCAGCCACCTTCTGCAGGGGCGTGGTTCACCCCTCCACTTT.

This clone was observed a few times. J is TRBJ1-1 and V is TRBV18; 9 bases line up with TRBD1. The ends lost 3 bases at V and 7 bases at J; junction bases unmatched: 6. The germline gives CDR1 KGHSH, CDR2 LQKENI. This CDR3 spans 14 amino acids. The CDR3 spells CASSPGTGQGEAFF. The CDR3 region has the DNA TGTGCCAGCTCACCCGGGACAGGGCAGGGTGAAGCTTTCTTT.

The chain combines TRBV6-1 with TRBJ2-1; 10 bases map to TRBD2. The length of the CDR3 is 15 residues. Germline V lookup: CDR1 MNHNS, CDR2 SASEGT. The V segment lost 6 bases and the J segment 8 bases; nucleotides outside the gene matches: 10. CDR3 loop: CASRVKRGGIDEQFF. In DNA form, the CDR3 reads TGTGCCAGCAGAGTAAAGCGGGGGGGCATCGATGAGCAGTTCTTC.

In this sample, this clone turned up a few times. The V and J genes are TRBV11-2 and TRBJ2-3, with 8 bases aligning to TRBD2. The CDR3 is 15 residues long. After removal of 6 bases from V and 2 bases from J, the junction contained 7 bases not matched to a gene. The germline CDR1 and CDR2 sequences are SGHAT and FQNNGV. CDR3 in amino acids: CASSSSGGYTDTQYF. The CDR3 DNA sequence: TGTGCCAGCAGTTCAAGCGGGGGCTACACAGATACGCAGTATTTT.

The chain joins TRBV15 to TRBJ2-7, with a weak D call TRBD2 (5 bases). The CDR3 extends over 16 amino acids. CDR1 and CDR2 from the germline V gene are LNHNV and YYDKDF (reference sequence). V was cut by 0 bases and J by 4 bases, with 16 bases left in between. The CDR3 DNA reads TGTGCCACCAGCAGAGATCGAGGGTTTCTAACGTACGAGCAGTACTTC. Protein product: CATSRDRGFLTYEQYF.

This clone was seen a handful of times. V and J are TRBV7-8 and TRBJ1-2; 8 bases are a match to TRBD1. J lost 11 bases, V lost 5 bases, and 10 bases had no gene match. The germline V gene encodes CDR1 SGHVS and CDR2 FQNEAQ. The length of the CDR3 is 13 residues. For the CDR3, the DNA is TGTGCCAGCAGCATTAGGGGTCAGGGGGCGTACACCTTC. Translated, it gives CASSIRGQGAYTF.